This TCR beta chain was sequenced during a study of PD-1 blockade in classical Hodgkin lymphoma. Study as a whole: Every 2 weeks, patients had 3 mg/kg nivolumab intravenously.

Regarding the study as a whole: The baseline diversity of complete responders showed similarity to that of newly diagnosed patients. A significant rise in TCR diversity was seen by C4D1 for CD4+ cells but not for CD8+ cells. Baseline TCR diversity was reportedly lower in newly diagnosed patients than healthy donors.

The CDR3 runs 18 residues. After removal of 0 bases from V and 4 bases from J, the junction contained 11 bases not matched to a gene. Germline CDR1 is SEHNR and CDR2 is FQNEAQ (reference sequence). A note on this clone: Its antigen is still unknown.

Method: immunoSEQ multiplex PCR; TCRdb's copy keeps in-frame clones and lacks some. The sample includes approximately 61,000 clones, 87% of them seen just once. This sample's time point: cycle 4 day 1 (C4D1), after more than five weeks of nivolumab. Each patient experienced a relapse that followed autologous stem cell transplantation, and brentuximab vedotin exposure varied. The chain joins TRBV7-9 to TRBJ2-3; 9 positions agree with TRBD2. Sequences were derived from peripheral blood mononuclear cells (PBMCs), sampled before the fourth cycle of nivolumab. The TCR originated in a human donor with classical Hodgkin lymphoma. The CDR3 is CASSLARGQRGVADTQYF. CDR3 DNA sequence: TGTGCCAGCAGCTTAGCGCGGGGTCAGCGGGGGGTGGCAGATACGCAGTATTTT.